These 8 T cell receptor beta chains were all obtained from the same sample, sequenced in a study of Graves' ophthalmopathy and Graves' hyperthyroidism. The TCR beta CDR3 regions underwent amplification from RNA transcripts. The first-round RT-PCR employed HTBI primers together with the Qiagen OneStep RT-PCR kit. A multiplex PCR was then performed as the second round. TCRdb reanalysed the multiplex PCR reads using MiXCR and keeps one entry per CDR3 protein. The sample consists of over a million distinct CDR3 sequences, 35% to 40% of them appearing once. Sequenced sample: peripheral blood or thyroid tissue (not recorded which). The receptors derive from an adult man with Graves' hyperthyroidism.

The CDR3 here is CASSYGEIRGTESTEAFF. Here the CDR3 DNA reads TGTGCCAGCAGTTATGGGGAGATAAGAGGGACAGAGAGCACTGAAGCTTTCTTT. The rearrangement links TRBV6-5 to TRBJ1-1; 7 nucleotides align to TRBD1. V lost 3 bases to trimming and J lost 4 bases; unmatched junction nucleotides: 17. Germline assignment: CDR1 MNHEY and CDR2 SVGAGI. There are 18 residues in the CDR3.

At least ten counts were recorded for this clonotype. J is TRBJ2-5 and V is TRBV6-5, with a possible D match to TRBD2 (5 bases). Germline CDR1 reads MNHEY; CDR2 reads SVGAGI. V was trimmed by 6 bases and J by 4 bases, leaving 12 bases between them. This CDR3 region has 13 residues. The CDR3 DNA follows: TGTGCCAGCAGCCGGGGAAGATTAGAGACCCAGTACTTC. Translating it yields CASSRGRLETQYF.

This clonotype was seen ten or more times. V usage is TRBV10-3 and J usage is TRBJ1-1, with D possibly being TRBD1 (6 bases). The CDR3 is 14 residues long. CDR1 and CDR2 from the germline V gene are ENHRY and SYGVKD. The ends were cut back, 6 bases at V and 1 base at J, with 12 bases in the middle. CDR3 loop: CAIRRGVANTEAFF. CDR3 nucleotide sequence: TGTGCCATCAGGAGGGGGGTAGCGAACACTGAAGCTTTCTTT.

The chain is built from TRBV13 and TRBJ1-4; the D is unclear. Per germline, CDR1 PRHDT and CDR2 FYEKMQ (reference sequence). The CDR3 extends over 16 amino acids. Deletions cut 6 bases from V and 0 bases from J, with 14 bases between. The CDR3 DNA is TGTGCCAGCAGTCAAAGATCGGTTGCAACTAATGAAAAACTGTTTTTT. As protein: CASSQRSVATNEKLFF.

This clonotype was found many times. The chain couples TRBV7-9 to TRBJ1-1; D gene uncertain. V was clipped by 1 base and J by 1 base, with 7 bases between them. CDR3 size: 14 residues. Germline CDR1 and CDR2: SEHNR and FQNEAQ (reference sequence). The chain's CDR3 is CASSLVGENTEAFF. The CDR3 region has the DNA TGTGCCAGCAGCTTAGTTGGGGAGAACACTGAAGCTTTCTTT.

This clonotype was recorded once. The CDR3: CASSIQTGSDYTF. CDR3 nucleotides: TGTGCCAGCAGCATACAGACAGGGTCGGACTACACCTTC. V and J are TRBV7-9 and TRBJ1-2; 7 bases are shared with TRBD1. CDR3 size: 13 residues. Germline values: CDR1 SEHNR, CDR2 FQNEAQ (reference sequence). Unmatched junction bases numbered 10, after V lost 5 bases and J lost 10 bases.

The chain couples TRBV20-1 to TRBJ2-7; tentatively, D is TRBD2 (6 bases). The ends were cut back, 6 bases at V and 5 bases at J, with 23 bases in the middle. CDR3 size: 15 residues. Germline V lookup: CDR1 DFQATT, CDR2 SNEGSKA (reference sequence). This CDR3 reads CSAPLSWGEDDEQYF. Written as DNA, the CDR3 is TGCAGTGCCCCCTTGAGTTGGGGGGAGGATGACGAGCAGTACTTC.

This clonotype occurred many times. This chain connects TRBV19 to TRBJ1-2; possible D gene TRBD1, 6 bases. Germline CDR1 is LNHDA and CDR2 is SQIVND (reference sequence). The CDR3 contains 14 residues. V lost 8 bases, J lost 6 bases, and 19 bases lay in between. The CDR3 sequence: CASSGGTPLDGYTF. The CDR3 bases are TGTGCCAGTTCCGGTGGGACACCCCTCGATGGCTACACCTTC.